Listed below are T cell receptor beta chains from one sample, sequenced in a study of blood T cell repertoires in COVID-19. TCRdb keeps only in-frame clones here, not all; method: immunoSEQ multiplex PCR. The sample has 250,000 to 350,000 clones, about 80% seen once. The sample was peripheral blood. The receptor source for this set is a person in their 70s with COVID-19, enrolled during active disease. Both conserved end residues are part of each CDR3. Each record gives: V gene, J gene, D gene, CDR3 protein. D genes are given only for firm matches.

v_gene: TRBV6-5; j_gene: TRBJ1-5; d_gene: TRBD1; CDR3aa: CASQPGTGALWPQHF
v_gene: TRBV6-5; j_gene: TRBJ1-5; d_gene: -; CDR3aa: CASSVVARGEGPQHF
v_gene: TRBV9; j_gene: TRBJ2-7; d_gene: -; CDR3aa: CASSVDSQGGYEQYF
v_gene: TRBV5-1; j_gene: TRBJ1-3; d_gene: -; CDR3aa: CASSLSGDSSGNTIYF
v_gene: TRBV5-1; j_gene: TRBJ2-2; d_gene: -; CDR3aa: CASSMLATGPNTGELFF
v_gene: TRBV5-5; j_gene: TRBJ1-6; d_gene: TRBD1; CDR3aa: CASSPRIRGPSSYNSPLHF
v_gene: TRBV6-6; j_gene: TRBJ2-1; d_gene: TRBD2; CDR3aa: CASSYQRGTDEQFF
v_gene: TRBV5-1; j_gene: TRBJ1-3; d_gene: TRBD1; CDR3aa: CASRAGGSTGNTIYF
v_gene: TRBV6-5; j_gene: TRBJ2-7; d_gene: -; CDR3aa: CASTSPPGDNLQYF
v_gene: TRBV3-1/TRBV3-2; j_gene: TRBJ1-3; d_gene: -; CDR3aa: CASSQGLSGNTIYF
v_gene: TRBV6-5; j_gene: TRBJ2-1; d_gene: -; CDR3aa: CASERLSSLHEQFF
v_gene: TRBV30; j_gene: TRBJ1-4; d_gene: -; CDR3aa: CAWSNRGEKLFF
v_gene: TRBV5-8; j_gene: TRBJ2-1; d_gene: -; CDR3aa: CASDRGQLLYNEQFF
v_gene: TRBV7-8; j_gene: TRBJ2-7; d_gene: -; CDR3aa: CASSLMATYEQYF
v_gene: TRBV5-4; j_gene: TRBJ2-1; d_gene: -; CDR3aa: CASSFGGTPNNEQFF
v_gene: TRBV6-2/TRBV6-3; j_gene: TRBJ2-1; d_gene: -; CDR3aa: CASSFGGYNEQFF
v_gene: TRBV5-1; j_gene: TRBJ1-1; d_gene: TRBD1; CDR3aa: CASSFKGAMTEAFF
v_gene: TRBV19; j_gene: TRBJ2-1; d_gene: TRBD2; CDR3aa: CASRGGRALEQFF
v_gene: TRBV25-1; j_gene: TRBJ1-4; d_gene: TRBD1; CDR3aa: CASSASPGQGNEKLFF
v_gene: TRBV29-1; j_gene: TRBJ2-1; d_gene: -; CDR3aa: CSARGGAGRFSYNEQFF
v_gene: TRBV5-4; j_gene: TRBJ1-2; d_gene: TRBD1; CDR3aa: CASSSNRDRAFGYTF
v_gene: TRBV29-1; j_gene: TRBJ2-5; d_gene: -; CDR3aa: CSVEEWAGTQYF
v_gene: TRBV19; j_gene: TRBJ1-6; d_gene: -; CDR3aa: CATRAVTNSPLHF
v_gene: TRBV28; j_gene: TRBJ1-3; d_gene: -; CDR3aa: CASSSERQERRNTIYF
v_gene: TRBV14; j_gene: TRBJ1-2; d_gene: -; CDR3aa: CASSLDGQNYGYTF
v_gene: TRBV6-5; j_gene: TRBJ1-5; d_gene: -; CDR3aa: CASNKGEVNQPQHF
v_gene: TRBV11-3; j_gene: TRBJ2-7; d_gene: -; CDR3aa: CASSSPGYEQYF
v_gene: TRBV28; j_gene: TRBJ2-3; d_gene: TRBD1; CDR3aa: CASSGGTSTDTQYF
v_gene: TRBV28; j_gene: TRBJ2-1; d_gene: TRBD2; CDR3aa: CATARGGEQFF
v_gene: TRBV7-3; j_gene: TRBJ1-1; d_gene: -; CDR3aa: CASSAEDSTNTEAFF
v_gene: TRBV7-3; j_gene: TRBJ2-3; d_gene: TRBD2; CDR3aa: CASSLGGGATDTQYF
v_gene: TRBV2; j_gene: TRBJ1-6; d_gene: -; CDR3aa: CASTLTRPHSPLHF
v_gene: TRBV5-1; j_gene: TRBJ2-5; d_gene: -; CDR3aa: CASSLGTTQETQYF
v_gene: TRBV5-1; j_gene: TRBJ2-4; d_gene: -; CDR3aa: CASSLAVGGNIQYF
v_gene: TRBV6-6; j_gene: TRBJ1-3; d_gene: -; CDR3aa: CASSVQGNTIYF
v_gene: TRBV28; j_gene: TRBJ1-1; d_gene: TRBD1; CDR3aa: CASSLLGTGNTMNTEAFF
v_gene: TRBV3-1/TRBV3-2; j_gene: TRBJ2-7; d_gene: TRBD2; CDR3aa: CASSQSLAGGGGYEQYF
v_gene: TRBV10-3; j_gene: TRBJ2-2; d_gene: -; CDR3aa: CAIRTSGENTGELFF
v_gene: TRBV28; j_gene: TRBJ2-5; d_gene: -; CDR3aa: CASRRDGRSQYF
v_gene: TRBV7-9; j_gene: TRBJ1-6; d_gene: -; CDR3aa: CASSFYRRDNSPLHF
v_gene: TRBV14; j_gene: TRBJ2-7; d_gene: -; CDR3aa: CASSQFVREQYF
v_gene: TRBV6-5; j_gene: TRBJ1-1; d_gene: -; CDR3aa: CASIRSQGNTEAFF
v_gene: TRBV5-1; j_gene: TRBJ1-4; d_gene: -; CDR3aa: CASSLGPEKLFF
v_gene: TRBV5-6; j_gene: TRBJ2-3; d_gene: TRBD2; CDR3aa: CASSLVTSDYTDTQYF
v_gene: TRBV5-4; j_gene: TRBJ2-7; d_gene: TRBD2; CDR3aa: CASSSGGGREQYF